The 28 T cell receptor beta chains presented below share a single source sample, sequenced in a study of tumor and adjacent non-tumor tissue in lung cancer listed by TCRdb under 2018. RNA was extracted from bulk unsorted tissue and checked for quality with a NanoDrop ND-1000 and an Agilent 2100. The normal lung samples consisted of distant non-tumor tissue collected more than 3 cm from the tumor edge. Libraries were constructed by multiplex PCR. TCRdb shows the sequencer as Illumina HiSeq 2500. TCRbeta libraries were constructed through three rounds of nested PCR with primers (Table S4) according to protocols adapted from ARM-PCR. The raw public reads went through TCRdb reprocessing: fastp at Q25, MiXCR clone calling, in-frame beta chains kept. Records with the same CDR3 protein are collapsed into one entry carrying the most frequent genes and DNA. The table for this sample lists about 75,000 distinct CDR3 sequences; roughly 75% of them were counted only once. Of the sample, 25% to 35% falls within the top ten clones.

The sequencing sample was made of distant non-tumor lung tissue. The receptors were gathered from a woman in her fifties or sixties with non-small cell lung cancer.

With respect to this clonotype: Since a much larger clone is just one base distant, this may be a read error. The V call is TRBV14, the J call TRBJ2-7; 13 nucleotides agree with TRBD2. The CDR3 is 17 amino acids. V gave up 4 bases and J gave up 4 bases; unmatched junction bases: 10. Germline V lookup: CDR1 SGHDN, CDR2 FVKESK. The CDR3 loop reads CASSPGTSGIRWYEQYF. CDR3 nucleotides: TGTGCCAGCAGCCCCGGGACTAGCGGGATTCGGTGGTACGAGCAGTACTTC.

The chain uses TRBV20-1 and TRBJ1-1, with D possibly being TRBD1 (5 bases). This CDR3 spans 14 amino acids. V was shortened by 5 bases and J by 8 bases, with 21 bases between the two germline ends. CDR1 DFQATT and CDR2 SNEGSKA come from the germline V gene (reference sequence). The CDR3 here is CSAFQTGGDPEAFF. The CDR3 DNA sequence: TGCAGTGCTTTCCAGACCGGGGGGGACCCAGAAGCTTTCTTT.

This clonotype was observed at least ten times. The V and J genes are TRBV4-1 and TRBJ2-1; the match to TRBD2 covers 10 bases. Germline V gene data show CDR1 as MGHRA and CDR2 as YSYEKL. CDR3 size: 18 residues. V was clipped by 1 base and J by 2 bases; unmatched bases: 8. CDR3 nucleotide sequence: TGCGCCAGCAGCCAAGTTGCTAGCGGGAGTACGGCCTACAATGAGCAGTTCTTC. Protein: CASSQVASGSTAYNEQFF.

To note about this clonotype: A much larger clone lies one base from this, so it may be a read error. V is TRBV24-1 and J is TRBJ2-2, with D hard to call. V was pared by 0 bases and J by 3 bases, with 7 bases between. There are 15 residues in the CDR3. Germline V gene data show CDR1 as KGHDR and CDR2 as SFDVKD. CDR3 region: CATSDLVRHTGELFF. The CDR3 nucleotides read TGTGCCACCAGTGATTTGGTACGACACACCGGGGAGCTGTTTTTT.

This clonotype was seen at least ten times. CDR3 in amino acids: CASRPDRLSNQPQHF. CDR3 DNA sequence: TGTGCCAGCAGGCCGGACAGGTTAAGCAATCAGCCCCAGCATTTT. The genes are TRBV6-1 and TRBJ1-5, with 7 positions matching TRBD1. The CDR3 is 15 residues long. Germline lookup yields CDR1 MNHNS and CDR2 SASEGT. V trimming: 6 bases; J trimming: 1 base; junction bases outside the gene matches: 6.

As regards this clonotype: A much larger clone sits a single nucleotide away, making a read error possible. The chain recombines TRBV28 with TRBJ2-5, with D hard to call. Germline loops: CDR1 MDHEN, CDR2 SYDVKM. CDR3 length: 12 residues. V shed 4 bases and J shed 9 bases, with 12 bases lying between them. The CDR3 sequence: CASSSSEWSQYF. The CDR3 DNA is TGTGCCAGCAGTTCCTCTGAGTGGTCCCAGTACTTC.

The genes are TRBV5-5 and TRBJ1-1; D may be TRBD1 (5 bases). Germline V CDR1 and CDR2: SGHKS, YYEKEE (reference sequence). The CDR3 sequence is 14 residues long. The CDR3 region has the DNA TGTGACAGGAGCTTAGACCCAGGGTGGACTGAAGCTTTCTTT. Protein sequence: CDRSLDPGWTEAFF.

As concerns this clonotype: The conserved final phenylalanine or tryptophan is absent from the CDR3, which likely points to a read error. The DNA for the CDR3 is TGTGCCAGCAGCCAGGACTACGTAGATACGCAGTATCTT. It codes for CASSQDYVDTQYL. V gene TRBV14 combines with J gene TRBJ2-3; the D gene is possibly TRBD2 (6 bases). V dropped 3 bases and J dropped 5 bases, with 9 bases sitting between them. Germline V gene data show CDR1 as SGHDN and CDR2 as FVKESK. There are 13 residues in the CDR3.

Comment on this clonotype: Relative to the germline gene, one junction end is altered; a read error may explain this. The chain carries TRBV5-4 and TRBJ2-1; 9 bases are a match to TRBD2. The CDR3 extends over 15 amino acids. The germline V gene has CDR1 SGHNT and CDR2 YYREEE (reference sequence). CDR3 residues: CASRPRLADYNEHFF. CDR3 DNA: TGTGCCAGCAGACCGAGACTAGCGGATTACAATGAGCATTTCTTC.

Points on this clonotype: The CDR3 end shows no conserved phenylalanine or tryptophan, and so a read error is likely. CDR3 residues: CARSPVRTNNEQFI. The CDR3 bases are TGTGCCAGGAGCCCGGTACGCACAAACAATGAGCAGTTCATC. This rearrangement joins TRBV11-1 to TRBJ2-1; D is uncertain. V dropped 9 bases and J dropped 5 bases, with 17 bases sitting between them. The germline CDR1 and CDR2 sequences are SGHAT and FQDESV (reference sequence). The CDR3 loop spans 14 amino acids.

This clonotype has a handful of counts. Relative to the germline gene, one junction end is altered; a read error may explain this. CDR3 nucleotide sequence: TGTGCCGGCAGTGAGGCCGGACAGTTCGGGCTCTACGAGCGGTACTTC. It translates to CAGSEAGQFGLYERYF. The V and J genes are TRBV6-1 and TRBJ2-7, with D maybe TRBD1 (6 bases). Germline values: CDR1 MNHNS, CDR2 SASEGT. CDR3 length: 16 amino acids.

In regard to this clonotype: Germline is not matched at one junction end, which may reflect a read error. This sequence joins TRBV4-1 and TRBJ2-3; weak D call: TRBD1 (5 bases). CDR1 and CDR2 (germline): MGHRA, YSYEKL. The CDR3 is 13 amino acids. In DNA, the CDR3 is TGCGCCAGCAACCAAGAGGAAGGGGATATGCAGTATTTT. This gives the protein CASNQEEGDMQYF.

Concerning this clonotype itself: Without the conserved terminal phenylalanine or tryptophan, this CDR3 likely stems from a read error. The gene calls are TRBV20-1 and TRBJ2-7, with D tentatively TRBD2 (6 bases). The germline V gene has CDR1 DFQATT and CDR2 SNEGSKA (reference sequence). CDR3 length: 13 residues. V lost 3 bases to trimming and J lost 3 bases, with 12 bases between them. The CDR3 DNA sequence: TGCAGTGCTAGTCCCCTAGCGAACTACGAGCAGTACATC. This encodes CSASPLANYEQYI.

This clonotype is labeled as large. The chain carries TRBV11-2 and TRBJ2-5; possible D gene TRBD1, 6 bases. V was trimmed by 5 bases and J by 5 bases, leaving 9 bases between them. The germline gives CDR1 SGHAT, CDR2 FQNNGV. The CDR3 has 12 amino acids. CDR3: CASSLTGETQYF. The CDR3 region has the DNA TGTGCCAGCAGCCTTACAGGGGAGACCCAGTACTTC.

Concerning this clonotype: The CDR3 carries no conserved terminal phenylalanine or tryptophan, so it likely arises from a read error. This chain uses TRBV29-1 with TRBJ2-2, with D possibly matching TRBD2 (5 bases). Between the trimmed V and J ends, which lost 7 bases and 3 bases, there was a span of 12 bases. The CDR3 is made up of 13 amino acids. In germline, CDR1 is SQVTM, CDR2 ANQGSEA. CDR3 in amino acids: CSATHGDTGELFL. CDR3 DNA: TGCAGCGCGACACACGGGGACACCGGGGAGCTGTTTTTA.

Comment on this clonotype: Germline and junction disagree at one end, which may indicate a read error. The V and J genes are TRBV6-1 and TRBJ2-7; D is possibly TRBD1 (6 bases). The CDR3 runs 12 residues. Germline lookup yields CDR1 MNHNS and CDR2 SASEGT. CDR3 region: CTSSGTSSEQYF. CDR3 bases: TGTACCAGCAGTGGGACATCTTCCGAACAGTACTTC.

The CDR3 reads CSTWIGRETEAFF. The CDR3 DNA reads as TGCAGTACTTGGATAGGGCGGGAAACTGAAGCTTTCTTT. The chain joins TRBV20-1 to TRBJ1-1; D not certain. This CDR3 contains 13 residues. CDR1 is DFQATT, CDR2 SNEGSKA, per germline (reference sequence). V lost 8 bases to trimming and J lost 5 bases, with 18 bases between them.

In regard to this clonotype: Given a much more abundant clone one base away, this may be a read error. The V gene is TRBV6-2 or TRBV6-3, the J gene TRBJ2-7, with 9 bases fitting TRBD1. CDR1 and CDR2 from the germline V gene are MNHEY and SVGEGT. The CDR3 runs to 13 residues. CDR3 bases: TGTGTCAGCAGTCGACAGGGGGGATACGAGCAGTACTTC. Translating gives CVSSRQGGYEQYF.

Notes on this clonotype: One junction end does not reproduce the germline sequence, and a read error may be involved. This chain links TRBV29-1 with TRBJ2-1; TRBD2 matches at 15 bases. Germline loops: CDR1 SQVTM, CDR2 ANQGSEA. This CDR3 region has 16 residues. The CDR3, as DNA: TGCAGCGCTGCCAACCCGGGACTAGCGGGAGGCGGTGAGCAGTTGTTC. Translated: CSAANPGLAGGGEQLF.

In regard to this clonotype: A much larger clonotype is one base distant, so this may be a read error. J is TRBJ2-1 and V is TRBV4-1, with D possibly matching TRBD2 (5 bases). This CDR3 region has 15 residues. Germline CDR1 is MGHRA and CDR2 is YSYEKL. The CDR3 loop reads CASSRDGSAYNERFF. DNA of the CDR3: TGCGCCAGCAGCCGAGATGGTAGCGCCTACAATGAGCGGTTCTTC.

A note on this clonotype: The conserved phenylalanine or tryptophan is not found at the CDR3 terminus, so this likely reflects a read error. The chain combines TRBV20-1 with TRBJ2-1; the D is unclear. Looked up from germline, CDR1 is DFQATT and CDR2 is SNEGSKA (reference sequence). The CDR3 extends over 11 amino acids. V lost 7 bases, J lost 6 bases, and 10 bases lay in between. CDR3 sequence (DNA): TGCAGTGTTTACAGCAGCAATGAGCAGTTCTTA. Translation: CSVYSSNEQFL.

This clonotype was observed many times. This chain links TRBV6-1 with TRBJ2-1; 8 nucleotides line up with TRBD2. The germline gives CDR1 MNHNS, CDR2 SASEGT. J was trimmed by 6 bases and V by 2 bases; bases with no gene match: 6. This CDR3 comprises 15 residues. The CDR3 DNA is TGTGCCAGCAGTGAACGGAGCGGGAGTTTCAATGAGCAGTTCTTC. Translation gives CASSERSGSFNEQFF.

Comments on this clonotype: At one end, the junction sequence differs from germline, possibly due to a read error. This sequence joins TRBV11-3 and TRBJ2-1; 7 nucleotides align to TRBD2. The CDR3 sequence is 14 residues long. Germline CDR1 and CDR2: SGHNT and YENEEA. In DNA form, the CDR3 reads TGTGCCAGCAGTTTAGTGGGAGGGGAGAGTAAGCAGTTCTTC. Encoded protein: CASSLVGGESKQFF.

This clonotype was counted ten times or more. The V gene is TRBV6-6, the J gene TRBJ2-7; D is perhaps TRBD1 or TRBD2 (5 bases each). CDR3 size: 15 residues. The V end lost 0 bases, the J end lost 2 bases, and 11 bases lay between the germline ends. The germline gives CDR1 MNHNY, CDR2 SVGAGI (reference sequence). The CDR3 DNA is TGTGCCAGCAGTTACTCGAGGGGCGGAACCTACGAGCAGTACTTC. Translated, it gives CASSYSRGGTYEQYF.

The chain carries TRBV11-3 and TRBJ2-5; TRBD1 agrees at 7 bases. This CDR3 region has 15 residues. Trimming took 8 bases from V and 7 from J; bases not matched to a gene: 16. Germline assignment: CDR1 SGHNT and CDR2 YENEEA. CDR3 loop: CASGSSRTGGRTQYF. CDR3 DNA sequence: TGTGCCAGCGGCTCGTCCAGGACAGGCGGTAGGACCCAGTACTTC.

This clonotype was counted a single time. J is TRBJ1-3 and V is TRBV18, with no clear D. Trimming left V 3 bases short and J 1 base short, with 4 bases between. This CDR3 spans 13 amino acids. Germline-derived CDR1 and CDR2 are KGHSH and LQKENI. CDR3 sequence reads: CASSPVSGNTIYF. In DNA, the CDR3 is TGTGCCAGCTCACCGGTATCTGGAAACACCATATATTTT.

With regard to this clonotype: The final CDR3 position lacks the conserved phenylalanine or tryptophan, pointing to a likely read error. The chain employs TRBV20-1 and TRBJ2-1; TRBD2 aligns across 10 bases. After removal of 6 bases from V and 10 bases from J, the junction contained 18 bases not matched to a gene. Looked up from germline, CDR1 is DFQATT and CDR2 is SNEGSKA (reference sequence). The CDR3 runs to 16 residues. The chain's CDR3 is CSAGGLSGRTDGEQFS. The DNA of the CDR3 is TGCAGTGCCGGAGGGCTTAGCGGGAGGACCGACGGGGAGCAGTTCTCC.

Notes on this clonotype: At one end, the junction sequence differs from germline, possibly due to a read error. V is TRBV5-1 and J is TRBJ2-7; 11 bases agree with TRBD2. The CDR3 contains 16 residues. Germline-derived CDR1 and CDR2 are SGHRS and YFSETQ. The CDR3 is CASSLASGRPTYEQYF. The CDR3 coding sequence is TGCGCCAGTAGCTTGGCTAGCGGGAGGCCTACCTACGAGCAGTACTTC.